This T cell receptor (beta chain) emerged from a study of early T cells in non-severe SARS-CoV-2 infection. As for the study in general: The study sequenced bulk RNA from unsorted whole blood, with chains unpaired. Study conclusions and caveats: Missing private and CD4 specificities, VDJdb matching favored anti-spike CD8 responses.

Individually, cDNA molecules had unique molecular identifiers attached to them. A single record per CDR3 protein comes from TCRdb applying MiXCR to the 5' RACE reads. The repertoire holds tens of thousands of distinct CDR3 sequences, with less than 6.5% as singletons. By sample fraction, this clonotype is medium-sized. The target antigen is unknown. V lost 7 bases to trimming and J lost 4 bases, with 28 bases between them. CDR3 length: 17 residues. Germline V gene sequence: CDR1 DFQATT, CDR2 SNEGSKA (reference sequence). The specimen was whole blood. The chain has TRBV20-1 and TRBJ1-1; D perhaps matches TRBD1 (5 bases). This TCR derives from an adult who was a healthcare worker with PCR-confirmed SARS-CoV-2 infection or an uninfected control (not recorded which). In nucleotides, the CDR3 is TGCAGTGTTAATCATGTCTCGGCGGGGGTCATTCGCACTGAAGCTTTCTTT. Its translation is CSVNHVSAGVIRTEAFF.